These 32 T cell receptor beta chains were sequenced from one sample in a study of response to subunit inactivated influenza vaccine. MiXCR was run by TCRdb on the RT-PCR reads, yielding one entry per CDR3 protein. The repertoire holds hundreds of thousands of distinct CDR3 sequences, with 15% to 18% as singletons. Sample: PBMCs from blood, taken 11 to 12 days after vaccination. These receptors were collected from a man in his fifties or sixties who received an inactivated influenza vaccine.

The V call is TRBV5-4, the J call TRBJ2-3, with TRBD2 as a possible D gene (5 bases). The CDR3 spans 14 residues. Trimming removed 3 bases at V and 4 bases at J, with 12 bases between. CDR1 and CDR2 from the germline V gene are SGHNT and YYREEE (reference sequence). In DNA form, the CDR3 reads TGTGCCAGCAGCTCGGAGGTAGAGGCAGATACGCAGTATTTT. Its protein product is CASSSEVEADTQYF. The whole variable domain, remainder taken from reference TRBV5-4 and TRBJ2-3, is ETGVTQSPTHLIKTRGQQVTLRCSSQSGHNTVSWYQQALGQGPQFIFQYYREEENGRGNFPPRFSGLQFPNYSSELNVNALELDDSALYLCASSSEVEADTQYFGPGTRLTVL.

This clonotype occurred a few times. The gene calls are TRBV20-1 and TRBJ2-1; D unresolved. Trimming took 3 bases from V and 10 from J, leaving 19 bases between them. Germline loops: CDR1 DFQATT, CDR2 SNEGSKA (reference sequence). CDR3 length: 14 amino acids. The CDR3 DNA follows: TGCAGTGCTAGCCGACGGTTATCGACGGAGGAGCAGTTCTTC. Protein product: CSASRRLSTEEQFF.

The chain has TRBV5-1 and TRBJ2-7; the D call may be TRBD1 or TRBD2 (5 bases each). Deletions cut 5 bases from V and 3 bases from J, with 18 bases between. The CDR3 contains 15 residues. Germline V gene data show CDR1 as SGHRS and CDR2 as YFSETQ. The CDR3, as DNA: TGCGCCAGCAGTCCCGGGGCCGGAAGCGACTACGAGCAGTACTTC. This encodes CASSPGAGSDYEQYF.

The chain joins TRBV12-3 or TRBV12-4 to TRBJ2-4; D is ambiguous. The CDR3 is 13 amino acids. Trimming removed 6 bases from V and 3 bases from J, with 9 bases in between. The CDR3 here is CASSRLGKNIQYF. The DNA of the CDR3 is TGTGCCAGCAGCCGACTGGGCAAAAACATTCAGTACTTC.

This clonotype was detected a few times. The chain's CDR3 is CAWSAIGTGATGELFF. In DNA, the CDR3 is TGTGCCTGGAGTGCGATCGGAACAGGGGCCACCGGGGAGCTGTTTTTT. The chain combines TRBV30 with TRBJ2-2; 7 positions agree with TRBD1. CDR1 is GTSNPN, CDR2 SVGIG, per germline (reference sequence). There are 16 residues in the CDR3. V was clipped by 1 base and J by 4 bases; unmatched bases: 9.

In this sample, this clonotype turned up a few times. The chain combines TRBV11-2 with TRBJ1-2, with 8 bases aligning to TRBD1. With V trimmed by 7 bases and J by 7 bases, 20 bases remained unmatched. Germline loops: CDR1 SGHAT, CDR2 FQNNGV. The CDR3 is 17 residues long. CDR3 sequence: CASNYRTGGIMMGGYTF. The DNA for the CDR3 is TGTGCCAGCAACTATCGTACAGGGGGGATCATGATGGGTGGCTACACCTTC.

This rearrangement joins TRBV10-3 to TRBJ2-2, with 10 bases fitting TRBD1. V shed 4 bases and J 5 bases; nucleotides not matched to a gene: 13. The CDR3 has 18 amino acids. CDR1 is ENHRY and CDR2 is SYGVKD in the germline V gene. The CDR3: CAISGTSGTGACTGELFF. The CDR3, as DNA: TGTGCCATCAGTGGGACCTCCGGGACAGGGGCGTGTACCGGGGAGCTGTTTTTT.

This clonotype was recorded a few times. This rearrangement joins TRBV20-1 to TRBJ1-1, with unresolved D. The V gene's germline CDR1 is DFQATT and CDR2 SNEGSKA (reference sequence). The V end lost 6 bases, the J end lost 0 bases, and 8 bases lay between the germline ends. CDR3 length: 12 amino acids. The CDR3 is CSARTLNTEAFF. In DNA, the CDR3 is TGCAGTGCCAGGACTTTGAACACTGAAGCTTTCTTT.

This chain links TRBV9 with TRBJ2-5; 11 positions agree with TRBD2. Germline V gene lookup returns CDR1 SGDLS and CDR2 YYNGEE. V shed 0 bases and J 3 bases; nucleotides not matched to a gene: 7. The CDR3 loop spans 17 amino acids. CDR3 protein: CASSVGAQTSGKETQYF. CDR3 sequence (DNA): TGTGCCAGCAGCGTAGGTGCACAGACTAGCGGGAAAGAGACCCAGTACTTC. Looking up the rest from reference TRBV9 and TRBJ2-5 gives the full variable domain: DSGVTQTPKHLITATGQRVTLRCSPRSGDLSVYWYQQSLDQGLQFLIQYYNGEERAKGNILERFSAQQFPDLHSELNLSSLELGDSALYFCASSVGAQTSGKETQYFGPGTRLLVL.

The rearrangement links TRBV10-1 to TRBJ2-5, with a weak D call TRBD1 (5 bases). Germline-derived CDR1 and CDR2 are WNHNN and SYGVQD (reference sequence). This CDR3 comprises 14 residues. V was pared by 2 bases and J by 5 bases, with 12 bases between. The CDR3 here is CASSELQGGETQYF. For the CDR3, the DNA is TGCGCCAGCAGTGAGCTCCAGGGTGGGGAGACCCAGTACTTC.

This clonotype occurred many times. This chain joins TRBV5-1 and TRBJ2-1; 12 nucleotides align to TRBD2. The CDR3 is 17 residues long. From germline, CDR1 is SGHRS and CDR2 YFSETQ. With V trimmed by 0 bases and J by 8 bases, 9 bases remained unmatched. CDR3: CASSLEPSGGGVYEQFF. In nucleotides, the CDR3 is TGCGCCAGCAGCTTGGAACCTAGCGGGGGGGGCGTGTATGAGCAGTTCTTC.

The chain is built from TRBV7-9 and TRBJ2-3, with TRBD2 as a possible D gene (5 bases). V was trimmed by 3 bases and J by 1 base, leaving 11 bases between them. The CDR3 is made up of 15 amino acids. CDR1 is SEHNR and CDR2 is FQNEAQ in the germline V gene (reference sequence). The CDR3 DNA follows: TGTGCCAGCAGCTTCCGGGAAAGCCGCACAGATACGCAGTATTTT. This gives the protein CASSFRESRTDTQYF.

At least ten counts were recorded for this clonotype. V usage is TRBV20-1 and J usage is TRBJ2-4; no clear D. The CDR3 is 14 amino acids. Trimming left V 6 bases short and J 9 bases short, with 21 bases between. Per the germline V gene, CDR1 is DFQATT and CDR2 is SNEGSKA (reference sequence). The CDR3 spells CSAPASALNSIQYF. In DNA form, the CDR3 reads TGCAGTGCCCCCGCGTCGGCCCTAAACAGCATTCAGTACTTC.

In this sample, this clonotype turned up a few times. V gene TRBV9 combines with J gene TRBJ1-6; 7 positions match TRBD1. Trimming took 0 bases from V and 6 from J; bases not matched to a gene: 3. Germline CDR1 reads SGDLS; CDR2 reads YYNGEE. There are 15 residues in the CDR3. CDR3 sequence: CASSVGPGGNSPLHF. DNA for the CDR3: TGTGCCAGCAGCGTAGGACCAGGGGGTAATTCACCCCTCCACTTT.

J is TRBJ1-6 and V is TRBV19, with D unclear. Germline loops: CDR1 LNHDA, CDR2 SQIVND (reference sequence). This CDR3 spans 14 amino acids. The ends were cut back, 8 bases at V and 0 bases at J, with 8 bases in the middle. CDR3 loop: CASQQSSYNSPLHF. DNA for the CDR3: TGTGCCAGTCAACAAAGCTCCTATAATTCACCCCTCCACTTT. Using reference TRBV19 and TRBJ1-6 for the parts outside the CDR3, the full variable domain is DGGITQSPKYLFRKEGQNVTLSCEQNLNHDAMYWYRQDPGQGLRLIYYSQIVNDFQKGDIAEGYSVSREKKESFPLTVTSAQKNPTAFYLCASQQSSYNSPLHFGNGTRLTVT.

The chain carries TRBV6-2 or TRBV6-3 and TRBJ2-1; no clear D. Trimming cost V 2 bases and J 9 bases, with 8 bases left between them. The CDR3 has 12 amino acids. The germline V gene encodes CDR1 MNHEY and CDR2 SVGEGT. The CDR3 region has the DNA TGTGCCAGCAGTTACCCCTTGAGTGAGCAGTTCTTC. This gives the protein CASSYPLSEQFF.

The chain combines TRBV20-1 with TRBJ2-3; TRBD2 aligns across 10 bases. Germline CDR1 is DFQATT and CDR2 is SNEGSKA (reference sequence). This CDR3 contains 16 residues. Trimming at V came to 4 bases and at J to 6 bases, leaving 13 bases not matched to a gene. The DNA of the CDR3 is TGCAGTGCTACGAACTTGAATAGCGGGAGGTCCGATACGCAGTATTTT. It specifies CSATNLNSGRSDTQYF.

The table lists this clonotype with many counts. The chain uses TRBV6-2 or TRBV6-3 and TRBJ1-5, with no clear D. The CDR3 runs to 16 residues. Germline V CDR1 and CDR2: MNHEY, SVGEGT. V was shortened by 0 bases and J by 5 bases, with 14 bases between the two germline ends. CDR3 region: CASSYSQARYDQPQHF. The CDR3 nucleotides read TGTGCCAGCAGTTACTCGCAGGCCAGGTACGATCAGCCCCAGCATTTT.

This clonotype has more than one count but fewer than ten. The chain links TRBV6-1 to TRBJ2-1; 13 bases line up with TRBD2. Germline lookup yields CDR1 MNHNS and CDR2 SASEGT. Trimming at V came to 1 base and at J to 9 bases, leaving 6 bases not matched to a gene. CDR3 size: 16 residues. The CDR3 reads CASSEVLAGGPGEQFF. The CDR3 bases are TGTGCCAGCAGTGAAGTACTAGCGGGAGGGCCCGGTGAGCAGTTCTTC.

This clonotype was seen only a few times. V is TRBV6-2 or TRBV6-3 and J is TRBJ2-7; D call uncertain. The ends were cut back, 6 bases at V and 0 bases at J, with 18 bases in the middle. CDR1 and CDR2 (germline): MNHEY, SVGEGT. The CDR3 consists of 16 residues. The CDR3 DNA follows: TGTGCCAGCAGACCCTTCGATGGTGCCAGCTCCTACGAGCAGTACTTC. Translation gives CASRPFDGASSYEQYF.

This chain links TRBV29-1 with TRBJ2-3; tentatively, D is TRBD1 or TRBD2 (5 bases each). Trimming left V 7 bases short and J 8 bases short, with 13 bases between. Looked up from germline, CDR1 is SQVTM and CDR2 is ANQGSEA. The CDR3 extends over 11 amino acids. DNA of the CDR3: TGCAGCGCCTCCGGGGCATCTACGCAGTATTTT. This encodes CSASGASTQYF.

The chain is built from TRBV24-1 and TRBJ2-5; D tentatively reads TRBD1 or TRBD2 (5 bases each). Germline V CDR1 and CDR2: KGHDR, SFDVKD. The V end lost 9 bases, the J end lost 1 base, and 23 bases lay between the germline ends. CDR3 length: 17 amino acids. The DNA for the CDR3 is TGTGCCACCCGTGTCAAATCGGGACGGGGTTCCCAAGAGACCCAGTACTTC. It translates to CATRVKSGRGSQETQYF.

J is TRBJ2-1 and V is TRBV11-1, with D tentatively TRBD1 (5 bases). V shed 5 bases and J shed 7 bases, with 30 bases lying between them. This CDR3 has 19 residues. CDR1 and CDR2 from the germline V gene are SGHAT and FQDESV (reference sequence). In DNA form, the CDR3 reads TGTGCCAGCAGCCCCCCGCCAAGTGTTGTTGGACAAACGAGAAATGAGCAGTTCTTC. This translates into CASSPPPSVVGQTRNEQFF.

The rearrangement uses TRBV24-1 and TRBJ2-3, with 8 bases identical to TRBD1. The CDR3 sequence is 15 residues long. Germline V gives CDR1 KGHDR, CDR2 SFDVKD. J gave up 6 bases and V 7 bases, and 11 bases lay outside the gene matches. The CDR3 coding sequence is TGTGCCACCAGCGCCATGGACAGGGTGGGGGATACGCAGTATTTT. Translated: CATSAMDRVGDTQYF.

This clonotype was seen more than once but under ten times. The chain employs TRBV7-2 and TRBJ1-4, with D possibly TRBD1 on 5 matching bases. CDR1 and CDR2 (germline): SGHTA, FQGNSA. The CDR3 runs to 14 residues. V lost 2 bases and J lost 8, with 12 bases in between. The CDR3 DNA sequence: TGTGCCAGCAGCTTAATGGGGACCAGAGAAAAACTGTTTTTT. It yields the protein CASSLMGTREKLFF.

This clonotype was seen at least ten times. The V gene is TRBV5-1, the J gene TRBJ1-5, with a tentative D call TRBD1 (6 bases). V lost 0 bases and J lost 4, with 11 bases in between. Germline-derived CDR1 and CDR2 are SGHRS and YFSETQ. This CDR3 has 15 amino acids. DNA for the CDR3: TGCGCCAGCAGCTTGGGCTCAGGGGCGAATCAGCCCCAGCATTTT. Protein: CASSLGSGANQPQHF. The entire variable domain, with the rest obtained from reference TRBV5-1 and TRBJ1-5, is as follows: KAGVTQTPRYLIKTRGQQVTLSCSPISGHRSVSWYQQTPGQGLQFLFEYFSETQRNKGNFPGRFSGRQFSNSRSEMNVSTLELGDSALYLCASSLGSGANQPQHFGDGTRLSIL.

This clonotype was seen more than once but under ten times. The chain carries TRBV6-5 and TRBJ2-1; 8 nucleotides align to TRBD2. Looked up from germline, CDR1 is MNHEY and CDR2 is SVGAGI. Trimming at V came to 2 bases and at J to 7 bases, leaving 4 bases not matched to a gene. The CDR3 runs to 14 residues. CDR3 in DNA: TGTGCCAGCAGTTACAGACTAGCGAGTAATGAGCAGTTCTTC. Its translation is CASSYRLASNEQFF.

The chain is built from TRBV7-8 and TRBJ2-5; 12 bases are a match to TRBD2. This CDR3 has 17 amino acids. Germline CDR1 reads SGHVS; CDR2 reads FQNEAQ. V was clipped by 4 bases and J by 1 base; unmatched bases: 7. The CDR3 region is CASSSRTSGVPQETQYF. The CDR3 DNA is TGTGCCAGCAGCTCGCGGACTAGCGGGGTACCCCAAGAGACCCAGTACTTC. Complete variable domain (other parts from reference TRBV7-8 and TRBJ2-5): GAGVSQSPRYKVAKRGQDVALRCDPISGHVSLFWYQQALGQGPEFLTYFQNEAQLDKSGLPSDRFFAERPEGSVSTLKIQRTQQEDSAVYLCASSSRTSGVPQETQYFGPGTRLLVL.

This clonotype was detected a few times. The chain carries TRBV7-3 and TRBJ2-5; 8 bases map to TRBD2. The CDR3 is made up of 16 amino acids. V trimming: 3 bases; J trimming: 4 bases; junction bases outside the gene matches: 10. The germline gives CDR1 SGHTA, CDR2 FQGTGA. CDR3 coding DNA: TGTGCCAGCAGCTTGATAAGCGGGAGTAGGGGAGAGACCCAGTACTTC. Translated: CASSLISGSRGETQYF.

This chain uses TRBV3-1 with TRBJ1-1, with D uncertain. The CDR3 extends over 15 amino acids. Trimming took 1 base from V and 3 from J, leaving 12 bases between them. Germline loops: CDR1 LGHDT, CDR2 YNNKEL (reference sequence). CDR3 amino acids: CASSQGTGEDTEAFF. The CDR3 nucleotides read TGTGCCAGCAGCCAAGGGACTGGGGAGGACACTGAAGCTTTCTTT.

CDR3 residues: CSARDEAATSRNTIYF. CDR3 bases: TGCAGTGCTAGAGATGAGGCAGCCACTTCTAGAAACACCATATATTTT. V is TRBV20-1 and J is TRBJ1-3, with D uncertain. This CDR3 contains 16 residues. Deletions cut 0 bases from V and 5 bases from J, with 17 bases between. Germline CDR1 DFQATT, CDR2 SNEGSKA (reference sequence).

The chain combines TRBV23-1 with TRBJ2-7; the D is unclear. TRBV23-1 is classed as an ORF, of uncertain function. Between the trimmed V and J ends, which lost 10 bases and 4 bases, there was a span of 8 bases. The CDR3 has 10 amino acids. The CDR3 sequence is CAMKTYEQYF. The CDR3 nucleotides are TGCGCCATGAAGACGTACGAGCAGTACTTC.